This T cell receptor (beta chain) appears in the sequencing data of a study of neurological immune-mediated disorders (dated by TCRdb to the late 2010s). About the full investigation: Peripheral blood TCR-beta repertoires from patients with HTLV-I-associated myelopathy (HAM/TSP), patients with multiple sclerosis, and healthy controls were compared in the study using UMI-based sequencing. The roughly 110 TCR-beta libraries included longitudinal samples, technical triplicates and paired sorted CD4+ and CD8+ T-cell subsets alongside PBMC samples. Each longitudinal HAM/TSP and healthy donor was sampled at 3 time-points spaced at about 3-45 month intervals. Of the approximately 68 subjects in the cohort, around 14 were HAM/TSP patients, about 34 were multiple sclerosis patients, and some 20 were healthy controls. Summary of the overall study and its limitations: TCR clonal expansion was greatest in HAM/TSP patients and smallest in MS patients, who ranked below even healthy controls. No identical CDR3 amino acid sequences were shared among expanded clones across subjects, suggesting private TCR-beta repertoires in all groups.

cDNA synthesis used template-switch 5'RACE with a primer carrying a 10-nucleotide random unique molecular identifier tagging each TCR transcript. Over 180 million TCR-beta sequences, covering 15-18 subjects, were produced in each sequencing run. The RNeasy kit was used to extract total RNA. Using the KAPA Real-time Library Amplification kit, TCR-beta VDJ regions were amplified with primers for the TCR constant region and the 5'RACE anchor. Sample indexes and Illumina adaptors were added in a first PCR, and a second PCR then increased library yield. The roughly 650 bp TCR product was size-selected on a 2% E-gel SizeSelection system after Ampure bead purification. Before pooling, libraries had their quality checked on a Bioanalyzer, their concentration measured with Qubit, and their quantity determined with the Kapa Library Quantification kit. Libraries were sequenced paired-end 2 x 150 bp on an Illumina HiSeq 2500. To increase sequence diversity, about 23-30% phiX was spiked into each library pool. Turning to the authors' computational methods: The quality-filtered reads were processed with the UMI-based MiGEC pipeline, whose error correction step removed more than 80% of the raw TCR sequences. VDJ genes were aligned to IMGT germline references, and each clonotype was defined by a unique CDR3 amino acid sequence together with V-J genes. VDJtools evaluated clonal expansion, Shannon diversity and CDR3 relatedness (CalcPairwiseDistances, ClusterSamples); CLCbio workbench built phylogenetic trees. A clone was classed as expanded if it had 8 or more unique UMIs, a cutoff based on coefficient-of-variation modelling across technical triplicates. TCRdb trimmed the raw reads at Q25, called clones with MiXCR and kept productive beta chains. CDR3 protein sequences are deduplicated, and each keeps its most common genes and DNA. TCRdb assigned the V and J calls; the authors' analysis was not used. This sample is represented by about 33,000 distinct CDR3 sequences; about 13% of them were singletons. Clones ranked in the top ten supply 2.3% of the sample.

The time point label of this sample denotes: longitudinal time-point 2. The healthy controls were volunteers from a blood bank in Maryland, USA. Libraries from unsorted PBMCs were made from 2 million PBMCs kept in RNAlater at -80 degrees C until RNA extraction. PBMCs were separated from peripheral blood using Ficoll-Hypaque density gradient centrifugation and then cryopreserved in liquid nitrogen. The CDR3 spans 14 residues, from the cysteine through the phenylalanine. Just CDR3 DNA is preserved here, 42 bases in frame from base 1. V loses 0 bases of germline sequence and J loses 2 bases, and the interval between the two ends is 11 bases. CDR1 is given as DFQATT and CDR2 as SNEGSKA, both from the germline V gene (reference sequence). This clonotype appeared many times. Its antigen specificity is not known. Within one base of it there is no much larger clone, and no base qualities were kept.

Sequencing input: PBMCs. The clonotype comes from a woman aged 40 to 50 in good health. The rearranged chain carries TRBV20-1 and TRBJ2-7, with a weak D call of TRBD1 (5 bases match). The CDR3 protein is CSARDRVGTYEQYF. The DNA sequence is given as TGCAGTGCTAGAGACAGGGTAGGGACCTACGAGCAGTACTTC.